The rows below give T cell receptor beta chains drawn from one sample of a study of T cells in localized non-small cell lung cancer. Profiling relied on immunoSEQ multiplex PCR, and the TCRdb table lists in-frame clones only, not all of them. The table shows 50,000 to 70,000 clones, with about 89% occurring only once. Sequencing used peripheral blood, obtained before any cancer treatment. The receptors come from a man aged 40-75 years with stage I lung adenocarcinoma. Each CDR3 is given with its conserved first and last residue. D genes are given only for firm matches. Expanded clones are given a class, and other clones once, few, many or no size at all.

v_gene: TRBV5-1; j_gene: TRBJ2-1; d_gene: -; abundance: -; CDR3nt: TGCGCCAGCAGCTTGGGACTAGACTACAATGAGCAGTTCTTC; CDR3aa: CASSLGLDYNEQFF
v_gene: TRBV4-1; j_gene: TRBJ2-1; d_gene: TRBD2; abundance: -; CDR3nt: TGCGCCAGCAGCCAGTTAAGGGGGGATAGCGGGATGAACAATGAGCAGTTCTTC; CDR3aa: CASSQLRGDSGMNNEQFF
v_gene: TRBV5-8; j_gene: TRBJ1-2; d_gene: -; abundance: -; CDR3nt: TGTGCCAGCAGCTTGGACAGGGTATATGGCTACACCTTC; CDR3aa: CASSLDRVYGYTF
v_gene: TRBV7-9; j_gene: TRBJ2-3; d_gene: TRBD1; abundance: once; CDR3nt: TGTGCCAGCAGCTTACCCACAGGGGGCCCTCTTGGTACGCAGTATTTT; CDR3aa: CASSLPTGGPLGTQYF
v_gene: TRBV15; j_gene: TRBJ2-2; d_gene: TRBD1; abundance: -; CDR3nt: TGTGCCACCAGCAGAGACGGGCAGGGGGCGCTTACCGGGGAGCTGTTTTTT; CDR3aa: CATSRDGQGALTGELFF
v_gene: TRBV7-9; j_gene: TRBJ2-1; d_gene: -; abundance: -; CDR3nt: TGTGCCAGCAGCTTAGGGACATCGGGGGAGCAGTTCTTC; CDR3aa: CASSLGTSGEQFF
v_gene: TRBV20-1; j_gene: TRBJ2-7; d_gene: -; abundance: -; CDR3nt: TGCAGTGTGCGGGATTACGAGCAGTACTTC; CDR3aa: CSVRDYEQYF
v_gene: TRBV9; j_gene: TRBJ2-1; d_gene: TRBD2; abundance: -; CDR3nt: TGTGCCAGCAGCGTAGGGGGTAGCGGGAGTGAGGTGTACAATGAGCAGTTCTTC; CDR3aa: CASSVGGSGSEVYNEQFF
v_gene: TRBV30; j_gene: TRBJ1-5; d_gene: -; abundance: few; CDR3nt: TGTGCCTGGAGTGTAAAAGCAAATCAGCCCCAGCATTTT; CDR3aa: CAWSVKANQPQHF
v_gene: TRBV19; j_gene: TRBJ1-4; d_gene: TRBD1; abundance: -; CDR3nt: TGTGCCAGTAGCCCCCGGCAGGGGGCGGGGGAAAAACTGTTTTTT; CDR3aa: CASSPRQGAGEKLFF
v_gene: TRBV10-3; j_gene: TRBJ2-5; d_gene: TRBD2; abundance: -; CDR3nt: TGTGCCATCAGTGACTCCGGGACTAGCGGAAAAGAGACCCAGTACTTC; CDR3aa: CAISDSGTSGKETQYF
v_gene: TRBV7-3; j_gene: TRBJ2-1; d_gene: TRBD2; abundance: -; CDR3nt: TGTGCCAGCAGCTTAACGGGGGGGACCCGCCTTAACAATGAGCAGTTCTTC; CDR3aa: CASSLTGGTRLNNEQFF
v_gene: TRBV4-2; j_gene: TRBJ1-4; d_gene: -; abundance: -; CDR3nt: TGTGCCAGCAGCCAGCCCCCCCGTGTAACTAATGAAAAACTGTTTTTT; CDR3aa: CASSQPPRVTNEKLFF
v_gene: TRBV7-3; j_gene: TRBJ2-3; d_gene: -; abundance: -; CDR3nt: TGTGCCAGCAGCCTCCAAGGGATGGGGGCAGATACGCAGTATTTT; CDR3aa: CASSLQGMGADTQYF
v_gene: TRBV6-5; j_gene: TRBJ2-7; d_gene: TRBD1; abundance: -; CDR3nt: TGTGCCAGCAGTTACTCGATGCCGGGACAGGGTGACGAGCAGTACTTC; CDR3aa: CASSYSMPGQGDEQYF
v_gene: TRBV7-3; j_gene: TRBJ2-3; d_gene: -; abundance: -; CDR3nt: TGTGCCAGCAGTGGGGCAGGGACAGATACGCAGTATTTT; CDR3aa: CASSGAGTDTQYF
v_gene: TRBV5-5; j_gene: TRBJ2-7; d_gene: -; abundance: -; CDR3nt: TGTGCCAGCAGCTTGGAGGACAGTCCGTACGAGCAGTACTTC; CDR3aa: CASSLEDSPYEQYF
v_gene: TRBV18; j_gene: TRBJ2-1; d_gene: -; abundance: -; CDR3nt: TGTGCCAGCTCACCCGCGGGGAGTGCGTTAAATGAGCAGTTCTTC; CDR3aa: CASSPAGSALNEQFF
v_gene: TRBV14; j_gene: TRBJ2-1; d_gene: TRBD1; abundance: once; CDR3nt: TGTGCCAGCAGCCCGACAGGGGGCTCCTACAATGAGCAGTTCTTC; CDR3aa: CASSPTGGSYNEQFF
v_gene: TRBV6-5; j_gene: TRBJ1-2; d_gene: TRBD1; abundance: -; CDR3nt: TGTGCCAGCAGACCCTCGACAGGGGGCGGATGGGGCTACACCTTC; CDR3aa: CASRPSTGGGWGYTF
v_gene: TRBV5-8; j_gene: TRBJ2-5; d_gene: TRBD1; abundance: -; CDR3nt: TGTGCCAGCAGCAGGACAGGGATGGAGACCCAGTACTTC; CDR3aa: CASSRTGMETQYF
v_gene: TRBV5-1; j_gene: TRBJ2-1; d_gene: -; abundance: -; CDR3nt: TGCGCCAGCAGAGAAGGGCGGGGTGAGCAGTTCTTC; CDR3aa: CASREGRGEQFF
v_gene: TRBV19; j_gene: TRBJ1-3; d_gene: -; abundance: -; CDR3nt: TGTGCCAGTAGTCAGGGCGGGGTAGGCTCTGGAAACACCATATATTTT; CDR3aa: CASSQGGVGSGNTIYF
v_gene: TRBV5-4; j_gene: TRBJ1-2; d_gene: TRBD1; abundance: -; CDR3nt: TGTGCCAGCAACCCTACGTCAGGGGGATACTATGGCTACACCTTC; CDR3aa: CASNPTSGGYYGYTF
v_gene: TRBV15; j_gene: TRBJ1-1; d_gene: -; abundance: -; CDR3nt: TGTGCCACCTGGTTCGGCACTGAAGCTTTCTTT; CDR3aa: CATWFGTEAFF
v_gene: TRBV27; j_gene: TRBJ2-4; d_gene: TRBD2; abundance: -; CDR3nt: TGTGCCAGCAGTTCCCTAGCGGGAGCCCGCTTGGTTCAGTACTTC; CDR3aa: CASSSLAGARLVQYF
v_gene: TRBV5-1; j_gene: TRBJ1-1; d_gene: TRBD1; abundance: -; CDR3nt: TGCGCCAGCAGCTTGCAGGACAGGGGCTTCACTGAAGCTTTCTTT; CDR3aa: CASSLQDRGFTEAFF
v_gene: TRBV10-2; j_gene: TRBJ2-2; d_gene: TRBD1; abundance: -; CDR3nt: TGCGCCAGCAGAGGACAGGGGGCAGTGGCCGGGGAGCTGTTTTTT; CDR3aa: CASRGQGAVAGELFF
v_gene: TRBV7-3; j_gene: TRBJ2-1; d_gene: TRBD2; abundance: -; CDR3nt: TGTGCCAGCAGCCAAAGCGGGAGCTCCTACAATGAGCAGTTCTTC; CDR3aa: CASSQSGSSYNEQFF
v_gene: TRBV28; j_gene: TRBJ1-2; d_gene: -; abundance: -; CDR3nt: TGTGCCAGCAGTTCGGGGGCTAACTATGGCTACACCTTC; CDR3aa: CASSSGANYGYTF
v_gene: TRBV30; j_gene: TRBJ2-7; d_gene: TRBD1; abundance: many; CDR3nt: TGTGCCTGGAGAGACAGGGGGAGCTACGAGCAGTACTTC; CDR3aa: CAWRDRGSYEQYF
v_gene: TRBV6-6; j_gene: TRBJ2-1; d_gene: -; abundance: -; CDR3nt: TGTGCCAGCAGCGAGATAGGTGAGCAGTTCTTC; CDR3aa: CASSEIGEQFF
v_gene: TRBV5-1; j_gene: TRBJ1-2; d_gene: -; abundance: -; CDR3nt: TGCGCCAGCAGCAACCCCCCAGGTTTAGGAGACTATGGCTACACCTTC; CDR3aa: CASSNPPGLGDYGYTF
v_gene: TRBV4-1; j_gene: TRBJ2-7; d_gene: -; abundance: -; CDR3nt: TGCGCCAGCAGCCAAGAACTCCGTCCAGACGCATACGAGCAGTACTTC; CDR3aa: CASSQELRPDAYEQYF
v_gene: TRBV19; j_gene: TRBJ1-5; d_gene: TRBD1; abundance: -; CDR3nt: TGTGCCAGTAGTACGTACCGGGACAGGGGGCGCGGCAATCAGCCCCAGCATTTT; CDR3aa: CASSTYRDRGRGNQPQHF
v_gene: TRBV5-6; j_gene: TRBJ2-7; d_gene: -; abundance: -; CDR3nt: TGTGCCAGCTCCCGCCCAGATTACGAGCAGTACTTC; CDR3aa: CASSRPDYEQYF
v_gene: TRBV10-3; j_gene: TRBJ2-7; d_gene: -; abundance: -; CDR3nt: TGTGCCATCAGTGAGTCGACCACTTCCCCCTACGAGCAGTACTTC; CDR3aa: CAISESTTSPYEQYF
v_gene: TRBV9; j_gene: TRBJ2-1; d_gene: -; abundance: -; CDR3nt: TGTGCCAGCAGCAACGATGGGGGGCCCTCCTACAATGAGCAGTTCTTC; CDR3aa: CASSNDGGPSYNEQFF
v_gene: TRBV6-1; j_gene: TRBJ2-7; d_gene: TRBD1; abundance: -; CDR3nt: TGTGCCATCGGTTGGACAGGGATAACCTACGAGCAGTACTTC; CDR3aa: CAIGWTGITYEQYF
v_gene: TRBV5-4; j_gene: TRBJ2-2; d_gene: TRBD1; abundance: once; CDR3nt: TGTGCCAGCAGCTGGACAGGGTCGAACGGGGAGCTGTTTTTT; CDR3aa: CASSWTGSNGELFF
v_gene: TRBV6-1; j_gene: TRBJ2-1; d_gene: -; abundance: -; CDR3nt: TGTGCCAGCAGTCACGGGACTCTTGAGCAGTTCTTC; CDR3aa: CASSHGTLEQFF
v_gene: TRBV7-2; j_gene: TRBJ2-3; d_gene: TRBD2; abundance: -; CDR3nt: TGTGCCAGCGGTAGCGGGAGTTCGGTAGATACGCAGTATTTT; CDR3aa: CASGSGSSVDTQYF
v_gene: TRBV28; j_gene: TRBJ2-7; d_gene: TRBD1; abundance: -; CDR3nt: TGTGCCAGCAGATTGGGACCGGGACAGGGGGCAATTGAGCAGTACTTC; CDR3aa: CASRLGPGQGAIEQYF
v_gene: TRBV18; j_gene: TRBJ2-7; d_gene: TRBD2; abundance: -; CDR3nt: TGTGCCAGCTCACCACGTGGGGCGGGGGACGAGCAGTACTTC; CDR3aa: CASSPRGAGDEQYF
v_gene: TRBV7-9; j_gene: TRBJ1-5; d_gene: TRBD1; abundance: -; CDR3nt: TGTGCCAGCAGCTTCGGACAGGGCCCCAATCAGCCCCAGCATTTT; CDR3aa: CASSFGQGPNQPQHF
v_gene: TRBV27; j_gene: TRBJ2-1; d_gene: TRBD2; abundance: -; CDR3nt: TGTGCCAGCAGTTTAGGGACTAGCGGGAGGAATGAGCAGTTCTTC; CDR3aa: CASSLGTSGRNEQFF